This T cell receptor (beta chain) was recovered during a study of regulatory T cells in long-lasting Graves disease (dated by TCRdb to the early 2020s). Looking at the study overall: In the newly diagnosed Graves' disease group, patients had been taking antithyroid drugs for less than 3 months. Persistent Graves' disease patients were compared with newly diagnosed Graves' disease patients by peripheral blood TCR sequencing and RNA sequencing. A total of about 35 samples underwent TCR sequencing, from about 13 patients with persistent Graves' disease and approximately 20 patients with newly diagnosed Graves' disease. The study was registered as a clinical trial and conducted in China.

The CDR3 covers 14 residues, taking in both the cysteine and the phenylalanine. Only the CDR3 part of the read is kept: 42 bases, read in frame from the first base. V is shortened by 6 bases, J by 7 bases, and the region joining them spans 17 bases. The germline V gene (reference sequence) yields MNHEY for CDR1 and SMNVEV for CDR2. Read against the paper, the sample's time point label means: newly diagnosed GD, antithyroid drugs for less than 3 months. RNA was extracted from PBMCs in TRIzol for both TCR sequencing and RNA sequencing. Graves' disease was diagnosed according to American Thyroid Association guidelines. Patients were recruited from an endocrinology department in Xi'an, China. Each patient gave approximately 8.8 milliliters of peripheral blood, collected in an EDTA anticoagulant tube. Ficoll Paque Plus density gradient separation was used to isolate PBMCs, and no further T cell sorting was done. An Agilent 2100 Bioanalyzer and agarose gel were used to check RNA quality, and a NanoDrop 2000 was used to measure RNA concentration.

This clonotype came up many times. Its antigen is unknown. Base qualities were left out, and no much larger clone turns up one base away. On the study overall, not on this receptor specifically: Compared with newly diagnosed patients, persistent Graves' disease patients had lower TCR Shannon entropy and fewer highly expanded clones, which suggests clonal expansion. The authors acknowledged the small sample size as a limitation that may reduce accuracy. Sequencing and analysis were restricted to the TCR beta chain. Only peripheral blood was studied, because thyroid tissue, the primary lesion, was inaccessible. TRBV28, TRBJ1-2 and TRBJ2-5 were preferentially used in persistent disease, while TRBV20-1 and TRBJ2-1 were favored in newly diagnosed disease. A larger number of public clonotypes was shared among persistent patients (fewer than 3,000) than among newly diagnosed patients (about 990).

The library was generated by multiplex PCR. For sequencing, an Illumina HiSeq 4000 was employed. TCR beta libraries were built with iRepertoire HTBI primers and Arm-PCR amplification of CDR3 regions. Before sequencing, the PCR products underwent gel purification. As for how the authors treated the data: A total of around 59 TRBV and some 15 TRBJ segments were identified across samples and were used for gene usage analysis of CDR3 amino acid clonotypes. Filtered high-quality paired reads were merged into contigs using COPE and FqMerger. BLAST was used to align contigs to the IMGT TRBV, TRBD and TRBJ reference genes, and CDR3 was defined following IMGT. Clonotypes above 0.1% frequency were classified as highly expanded clones. Shannon entropy served as the measure of repertoire diversity, while the Gini coefficient captured V-J evenness. Clonotypes shared by more than one individual were considered public. TCRdb reran the public reads through fastp at Q25 and MiXCR, keeping productive beta chains. Merged by CDR3 protein, the rows form single entries marked with the most common genes and DNA. TCRdb, not the authors, supplied the V and J calls. In all, the sample holds roughly 500,000 distinct CDR3 sequences, and about 13% of those were seen once. Together, the top ten hold under 10% of the sample.

These data were also filed under a second study, of T cells in Graves' hyperthyroidism and ophthalmopathy. Drawing on the second study: Stable Graves' hyperthyroidism was defined as the absence of progression to ophthalmopathy over 18 months of follow-up. Hyperthyroidism patients were aged 18 to 65 years and newly diagnosed, with disease duration of less than 2 months. The study excluded patients with uncontrolled infections, other autoimmune diseases, pregnancy or lactation. Diagnoses were based on clinical symptoms, serum thyroxine and TRAb, thyroid ultrasound and orbital computed tomography. For the first round of RT-PCR on the TCR CDR3, the HTBI primer set was used together with the Qiagen OneStep RT-PCR kit. Blood samples also contained most of the expanded thyroid clonotypes (frequency above 0.001), which suggests that blood repertoires may reflect thyroid immune responses. A model built on a 13 V-J signature distinguished ophthalmopathy from stable hyperthyroidism, reaching about 89% sensitivity and under 84% specificity in cross-validation and 80%/75% in testing. In validation, the model predicted progression to ophthalmopathy a median of 6.5 months before onset, with about 64% sensitivity and roughly 77% specificity. TCR V-J signatures able to tell the groups apart were searched for in a discovery cohort of around 95 patients, of whom 43 had Graves' ophthalmopathy and around 57 had stable Graves' hyperthyroidism. An independent validation cohort of under 20 hyperthyroidism patients and 17 patients who later progressed to ophthalmopathy tested prospective prediction of ophthalmopathy. The 95 to 100 discovery patients were randomly split 7:3 into training and test sets. In several Graves' hyperthyroidism patients, the study also compared T-cell repertoires from thyroid tissue with T-cell repertoires from blood. Once sampling was done, hyperthyroidism patients were given methimazole at a starting dose of 30 mg daily, whereas ophthalmopathy patients were given high-dose intravenous methylprednisolone. A second multiplex PCR round built the libraries, followed by size selection and purification. Sequencing of the libraries was done on an Illumina HiSeq2000 using paired-end 100 bp reads. SOAPnuke was used to process the raw data, throwing out any read that contained adapters or uncalled bases, had a mean Phred below 15, or lacked an exact constant-primer or identifier match. COPE v1.2.5 was used to merge the high-quality paired reads, and each unique nucleotide sequence was defined as a clonotype. MiTCR v1.1 was used to align the clonotypes against IMGT TRBV, TRBD and TRBJ reference segments. The analysis included only V-J combinations with a frequency above 0.0001, which together covered over 98% of the repertoires. The TCS score was defined as the ratio of F50 (clonal expansion) to E x V (chaos), calculated using BLOSUM62-based TCRdist between CDR3 peptides within each V-J. Welch's t-statistics and random forest reduced 500 to 550 V-J features to roughly 13, which were used in a naive Bayes classifier (R e1071). No statistical method was used to fix the sample size in advance, and group allocation was not hidden from the investigators. According to the paper, TCR Vbeta CDR3 sequencing was carried out on 135 peripheral blood samples, which came from approximately 43 ophthalmopathy, around 75 hyperthyroidism and roughly 17 progressor patients.

The material sequenced was peripheral blood mononuclear cells (PBMCs), taken at new diagnosis, from a patient treated with antithyroid drugs. The sequence joins TRBV27 to TRBJ2-3; the D gene is tentatively TRBD1 or TRBD2, each matching 6 bases. The TCR comes from a man aged 25-40 years with Graves disease. Donor details come from another sample of the same person, matched by shared clones. The CDR3 has the sequence CASSRGAGPNTQYF. The DNA sequence is given as TGTGCCAGCAGCAGGGGCGCGGGACCCAATACGCAGTATTTT.